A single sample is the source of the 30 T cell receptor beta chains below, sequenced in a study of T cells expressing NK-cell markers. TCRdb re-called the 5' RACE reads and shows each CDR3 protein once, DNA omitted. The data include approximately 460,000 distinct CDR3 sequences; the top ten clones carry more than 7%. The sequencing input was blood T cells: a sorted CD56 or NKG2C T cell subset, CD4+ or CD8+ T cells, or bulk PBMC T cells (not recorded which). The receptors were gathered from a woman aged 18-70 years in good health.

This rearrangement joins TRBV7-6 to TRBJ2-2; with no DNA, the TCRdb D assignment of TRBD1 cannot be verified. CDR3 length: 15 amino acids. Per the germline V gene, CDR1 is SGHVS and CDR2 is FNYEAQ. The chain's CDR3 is CASSWAGGRTGELFF.

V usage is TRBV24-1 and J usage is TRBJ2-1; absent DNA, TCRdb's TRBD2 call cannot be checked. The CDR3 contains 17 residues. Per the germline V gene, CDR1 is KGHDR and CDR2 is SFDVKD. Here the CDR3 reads CATSDVGTSGKRGEQFF.

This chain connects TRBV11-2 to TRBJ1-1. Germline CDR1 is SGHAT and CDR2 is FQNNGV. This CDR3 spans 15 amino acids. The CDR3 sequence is CASSLSLDYKAEAFF.

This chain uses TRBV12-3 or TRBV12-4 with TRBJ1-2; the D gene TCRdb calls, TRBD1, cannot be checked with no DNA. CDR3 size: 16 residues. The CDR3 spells CASSHLPWGTDYGYTF.

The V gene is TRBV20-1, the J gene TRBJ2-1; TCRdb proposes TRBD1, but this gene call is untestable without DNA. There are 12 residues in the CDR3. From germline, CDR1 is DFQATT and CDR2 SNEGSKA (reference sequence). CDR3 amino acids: CSVLTANNEQFF.

This chain's CDR3 is CASSGGGTPEELFF. The chain recombines TRBV5-4 with TRBJ2-2; TCRdb's D gene call, TRBD1, goes unchecked for lack of DNA. Per germline, CDR1 SGHNT and CDR2 YYREEE (reference sequence). The CDR3 has 14 amino acids.

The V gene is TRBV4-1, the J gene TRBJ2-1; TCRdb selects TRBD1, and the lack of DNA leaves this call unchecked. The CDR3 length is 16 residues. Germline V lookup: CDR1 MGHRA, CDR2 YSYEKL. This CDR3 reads CASSSPGQGPYNEQFF.

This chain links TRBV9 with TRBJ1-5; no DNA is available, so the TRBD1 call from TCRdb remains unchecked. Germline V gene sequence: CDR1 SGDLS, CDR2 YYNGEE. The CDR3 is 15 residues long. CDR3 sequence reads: CASSEQGFGNQPQHF.

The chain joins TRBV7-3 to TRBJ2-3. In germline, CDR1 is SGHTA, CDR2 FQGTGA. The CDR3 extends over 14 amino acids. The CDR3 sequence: CASSLNVLPDTQYF.

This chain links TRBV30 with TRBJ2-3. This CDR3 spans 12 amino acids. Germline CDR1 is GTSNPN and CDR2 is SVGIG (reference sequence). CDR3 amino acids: CAWSGPADTQYF.

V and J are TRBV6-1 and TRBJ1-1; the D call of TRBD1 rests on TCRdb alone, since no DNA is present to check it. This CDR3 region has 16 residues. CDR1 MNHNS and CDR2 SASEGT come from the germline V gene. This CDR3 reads CASGSSHTGGTPQAFF.

The CDR3 sequence is CASSPGPGTSSVNTEAFF. The V call is TRBV12-3 or TRBV12-4, the J call TRBJ1-1; TCRdb selects TRBD1, and the lack of DNA leaves this call unchecked. This CDR3 is built from 18 residues.

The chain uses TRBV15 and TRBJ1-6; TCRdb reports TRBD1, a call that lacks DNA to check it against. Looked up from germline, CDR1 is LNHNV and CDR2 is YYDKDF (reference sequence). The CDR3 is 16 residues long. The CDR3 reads CATSRDSPRPGSPLHF.

CDR3 amino acids: CSYLGGLTDTQYF. The chain carries TRBV29-1 and TRBJ2-3; lacking DNA, the TRBD2 call made by TCRdb goes unchecked. CDR1 SQVTM and CDR2 ANQGSEA come from the germline V gene. This CDR3 is 13 amino acids long.

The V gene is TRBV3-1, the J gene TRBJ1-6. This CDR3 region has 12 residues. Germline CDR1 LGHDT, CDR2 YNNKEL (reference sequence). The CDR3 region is CASSQVNSPLHF.

This CDR3 reads CASSFAEFSGNTIYF. The chain couples TRBV11-2 to TRBJ1-3. The CDR3 has 15 residues. Germline CDR1 is SGHAT and CDR2 is FQNNGV.

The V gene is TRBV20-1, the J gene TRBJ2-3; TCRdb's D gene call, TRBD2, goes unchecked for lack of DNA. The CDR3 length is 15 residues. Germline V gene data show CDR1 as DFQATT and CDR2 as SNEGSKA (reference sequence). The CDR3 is CSATSTRTITDTQYF.

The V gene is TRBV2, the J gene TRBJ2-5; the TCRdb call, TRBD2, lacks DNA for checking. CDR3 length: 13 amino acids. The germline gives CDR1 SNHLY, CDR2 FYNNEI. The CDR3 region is CASSRDFRETQYF.

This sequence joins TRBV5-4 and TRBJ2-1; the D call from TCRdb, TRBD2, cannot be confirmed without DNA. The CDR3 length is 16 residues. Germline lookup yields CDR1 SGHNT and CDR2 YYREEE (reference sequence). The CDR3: CASSLLAAGSYNEQFF.

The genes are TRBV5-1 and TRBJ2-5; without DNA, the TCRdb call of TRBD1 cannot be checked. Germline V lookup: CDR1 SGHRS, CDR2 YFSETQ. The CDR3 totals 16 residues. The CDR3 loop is CASFPGGQGDTETQYF.

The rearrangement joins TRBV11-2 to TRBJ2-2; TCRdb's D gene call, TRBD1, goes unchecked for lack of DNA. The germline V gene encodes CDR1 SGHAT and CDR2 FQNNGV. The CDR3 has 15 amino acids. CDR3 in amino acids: CASSLQGGNTGELFF.

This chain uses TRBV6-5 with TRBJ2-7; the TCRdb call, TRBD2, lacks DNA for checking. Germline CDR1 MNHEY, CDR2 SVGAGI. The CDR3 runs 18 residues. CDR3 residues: CASSFGLAGGPGSYEQYF.

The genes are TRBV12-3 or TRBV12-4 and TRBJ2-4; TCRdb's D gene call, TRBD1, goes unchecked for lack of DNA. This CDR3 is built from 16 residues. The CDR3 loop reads CASSSIPRGQKNIQYF.

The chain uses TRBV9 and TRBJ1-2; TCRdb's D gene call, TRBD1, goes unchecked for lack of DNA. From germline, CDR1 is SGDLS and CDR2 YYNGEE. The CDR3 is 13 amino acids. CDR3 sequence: CASNTGTGSGYTF.

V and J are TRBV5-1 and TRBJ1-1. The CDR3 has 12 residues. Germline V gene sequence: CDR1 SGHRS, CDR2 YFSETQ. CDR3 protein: CASRREGTEAFF.

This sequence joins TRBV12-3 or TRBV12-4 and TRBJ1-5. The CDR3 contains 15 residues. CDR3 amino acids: CASSSDGYSNQPQHF.

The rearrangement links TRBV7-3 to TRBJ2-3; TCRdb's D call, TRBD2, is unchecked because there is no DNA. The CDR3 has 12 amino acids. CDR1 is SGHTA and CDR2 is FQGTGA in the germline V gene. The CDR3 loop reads CASSKDSRTQYF.

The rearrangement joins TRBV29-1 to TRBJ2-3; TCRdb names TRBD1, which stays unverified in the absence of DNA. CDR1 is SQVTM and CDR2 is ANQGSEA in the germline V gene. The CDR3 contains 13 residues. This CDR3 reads CSVEGDSLDTQYF.

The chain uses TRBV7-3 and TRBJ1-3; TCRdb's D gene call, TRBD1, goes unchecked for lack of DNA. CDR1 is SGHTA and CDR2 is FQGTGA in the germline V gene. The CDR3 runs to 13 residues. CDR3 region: CASSSAPGDTIYF.

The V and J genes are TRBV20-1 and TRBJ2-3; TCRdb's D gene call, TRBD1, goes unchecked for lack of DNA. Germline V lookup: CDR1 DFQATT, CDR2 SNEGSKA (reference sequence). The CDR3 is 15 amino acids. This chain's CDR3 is CSARFRGPYTDTQYF.